A selection of T cell receptor beta chains follows, all from one sample in a study of CD8+ T cells in alopecia areata. TCRdb's copy holds only in-frame clones and misses some; the assay was immunoSEQ multiplex PCR. The profile covers fewer than 200,000 clones, with roughly 60% appearing a single time and roughly 17% taken by the ten largest. This specimen consisted of CD4+ T cells sorted from blood, obtained between weeks 55 and 65, from a patient treated with tofacitinib. Source of these receptors: a human donor with alopecia areata. The CDR3 runs from the conserved cysteine through the conserved F or W. D genes are given only for firm matches. The size entry is marked missing in some rows and otherwise reads once, few, many or a size class.

j_call: TRBJ2-7
v_call: TRBV5-6
clone_size: NA
d_call: TRBD2
cdr3_aa: CASSGWSASGVEQYF
cdr3_nt: TGTGCCAGCAGCGGTTGGTCGGCTAGCGGGGTCGAGCAGTACTTC

j_call: TRBJ2-7
v_call: TRBV7-9
clone_size: once
d_call: TRBD2
cdr3_aa: CASSLLLAGGMIYEQYF
cdr3_nt: TGTGCCAGCAGCTTACTACTAGCGGGGGGCATGATCTACGAGCAGTACTTC

j_call: TRBJ1-5
v_call: TRBV10-3
clone_size: NA
d_call: NA
cdr3_aa: CAISEVEERKPQHF
cdr3_nt: TGTGCCATCAGTGAGGTGGAGGAAAGGAAGCCCCAGCATTTT

j_call: TRBJ2-6
v_call: TRBV30
clone_size: NA
d_call: NA
cdr3_aa: CASGNSGANVLTF
cdr3_nt: TGTGCCTCCGGGAACTCTGGGGCCAACGTCCTGACTTTC

j_call: TRBJ2-5
v_call: TRBV2
clone_size: few
d_call: TRBD1
cdr3_aa: CASSTDREETQYF
cdr3_nt: TGTGCCAGCAGCACCGACAGGGAAGAGACCCAGTACTTC

j_call: TRBJ2-1
v_call: TRBV5-6
clone_size: NA
d_call: NA
cdr3_aa: CASSSGLINEQFF
cdr3_nt: TGTGCCAGCAGCTCGGGACTGATCAATGAGCAGTTCTTC

j_call: TRBJ2-1
v_call: TRBV19
clone_size: NA
d_call: TRBD2
cdr3_aa: CASSSGTSGGNEQFF
cdr3_nt: TGTGCCAGTAGTAGCGGGACTAGCGGGGGCAATGAGCAGTTCTTC

j_call: TRBJ2-3
v_call: TRBV4-1
clone_size: few
d_call: NA
cdr3_aa: CASSQDQFTSTDTQYF
cdr3_nt: TGCGCCAGCAGCCAAGATCAGTTCACTAGCACAGATACGCAGTATTTT

j_call: TRBJ2-3
v_call: TRBV23-1
clone_size: NA
d_call: NA
cdr3_aa: CASSQGGATGRSTDTQYF
cdr3_nt: TGCGCCAGCAGTCAAGGAGGGGCGACAGGCAGAAGCACAGATACGCAGTATTTT

j_call: TRBJ2-3
v_call: TRBV9
clone_size: NA
d_call: NA
cdr3_aa: CASSVVGGNTDTQYF
cdr3_nt: TGTGCCAGCAGCGTAGTTGGGGGGAACACAGATACGCAGTATTTT

j_call: TRBJ1-3
v_call: TRBV7-3
clone_size: NA
d_call: NA
cdr3_aa: CASSLGGLGNTIYF
cdr3_nt: TGTGCCAGCAGCTTAGGGGGTCTTGGAAACACCATATATTTT

j_call: TRBJ2-2
v_call: TRBV30
clone_size: NA
d_call: NA
cdr3_aa: CAWSSVTHYTGELFF
cdr3_nt: TGTGCCTGGAGTAGCGTGACTCACTACACCGGGGAGCTGTTTTTT

j_call: TRBJ1-1
v_call: TRBV30
clone_size: few
d_call: NA
cdr3_aa: CAWSKGMNTEAFF
cdr3_nt: TGTGCCTGGAGTAAAGGCATGAACACTGAAGCTTTCTTT

j_call: TRBJ1-1
v_call: TRBV27
clone_size: NA
d_call: TRBD1
cdr3_aa: CASNRDRDTEAFF
cdr3_nt: TGTGCCAGCAACAGGGACAGGGACACTGAAGCTTTCTTT

j_call: TRBJ2-5
v_call: TRBV7-2
clone_size: NA
d_call: TRBD2
cdr3_aa: CASDRGGPQETQYF
cdr3_nt: TGTGCCAGTGACCGGGGGGGCCCCCAAGAGACCCAGTACTTC

j_call: TRBJ1-1
v_call: TRBV5-1
clone_size: NA
d_call: NA
cdr3_aa: CASSTDTMNTEAFF
cdr3_nt: TGCGCCAGCAGCACCGACACCATGAACACTGAAGCTTTCTTT

j_call: TRBJ2-7
v_call: TRBV19
clone_size: once
d_call: NA
cdr3_aa: CASSTLGVRYEQYF
cdr3_nt: TGTGCCAGTAGTACTTTGGGCGTTCGGTACGAGCAGTACTTC

j_call: TRBJ2-5
v_call: TRBV15
clone_size: NA
d_call: NA
cdr3_aa: CATSRDRDSQETQYF
cdr3_nt: TGTGCCACCAGCAGAGACCGGGACTCTCAAGAGACCCAGTACTTC

j_call: TRBJ2-7
v_call: TRBV2
clone_size: NA
d_call: NA
cdr3_aa: CASSWQVSYEQYF
cdr3_nt: TGTGCCAGCAGTTGGCAGGTTTCCTACGAGCAGTACTTC

j_call: TRBJ2-3
v_call: TRBV4-1
clone_size: few
d_call: NA
cdr3_aa: CASSQEGTTGTQYF
cdr3_nt: TGCGCCAGCAGCCAAGAAGGGACCACTGGGACGCAGTATTTT

j_call: TRBJ1-1
v_call: TRBV5-1
clone_size: few
d_call: NA
cdr3_aa: CASSSGSTMNTEAFF
cdr3_nt: TGCGCCAGCAGCTCGGGCAGCACTATGAACACTGAAGCTTTCTTT

j_call: TRBJ2-7
v_call: TRBV6-6
clone_size: NA
d_call: NA
cdr3_aa: CASSPSGLSYEQYF
cdr3_nt: TGTGCCAGCAGCCCAAGTGGGCTCTCCTACGAGCAGTACTTC